This paragraph reports one T cell receptor (beta chain). These data belong to a study of blood T cell repertoires in COVID-19. Source study methods: Reference gene primer amplification gave estimated nucleated cell counts. Profiling relied on immunoSEQ multiplex PCR, and the TCRdb table lists in-frame clones only, not all of them. The DNA was the basis for D and trimming; V, J and clone size are from that table. Of fewer than 120,000 clones listed, about three quarters were seen once; the top ten hold approximately 16%. The CDR3 is made up of 15 amino acids. Germline loops: CDR1 LNHDA, CDR2 SQIVND (reference sequence). The trim removed 3 bases at V and 6 bases at J, leaving 6 bases unmatched.

This clonotype was sampled from a woman of 80 years or more with active or convalescent COVID-19. The chain employs TRBV19 and TRBJ2-2; 8 bases are a match to TRBD2. What was sequenced was peripheral blood. This CDR3 reads CASSIRAGVAGELFF. Written as DNA, the CDR3 is TGTGCCAGTAGTATCCGAGCGGGAGTAGCCGGGGAGCTGTTTTTT.